This T cell receptor beta chain was identified during a study of T-cell reconstitution after alpha-beta-depleted transplantation in children. Overall study findings and caveats: One year after transplant, T-cell counts and diversity came mostly from newly produced T cells. The origin of high day-60 TCRbeta diversity in some patients lay in surviving recipient T cells and thymic progenitors. Several hundred graft clones that had expanded were reportedly the source of alpha-beta T cells about two months after transplant.

The CDR3 extends over 13 amino acids. The V end lost 4 bases, the J end lost 3 bases, and 10 bases lay between the germline ends. Germline V CDR1 and CDR2: LGHNA, YSLEER. Unique molecular identifiers were used to barcode this TCRbeta library. TCRdb reprocessed the PCR reads via MiXCR and lists one record per CDR3 protein. Among about 580,000 distinct CDR3 sequences, roughly 24% were seen once, and the ten largest hold 13% to 15%. This clonotype was seen once. The target antigen is unknown. The genes are TRBV4-3 and TRBJ2-7, with a tentative D call TRBD2 (6 bases). Here the sequenced sample was PBMCs, mostly from graft donor cells, taken 360 days after TCRalphabeta/CD19-depleted stem cell transplant. This clonotype was sampled from a boy under three years old who had a stem cell transplant for acute myeloid leukemia, so the T cells may come from the graft donor. The CDR3 region has the DNA TGCGCCAGCAGCCGGGGGGAATACTACGAGCAGTACTTC. Encoded protein: CASSRGEYYEQYF.